This T cell receptor (beta chain) originates from a study of T cell responses to AZD1222 COVID-19 vaccine. Study-wide points: Among spike-specific TCRs, nearly half reportedly target unmutated variant regions.

J was trimmed by 1 base and V by 5 bases; bases with no gene match: 5. This CDR3 contains 15 residues. The germline CDR1 and CDR2 sequences are MNHEY and SVGAGI. Libraries were prepared by immunoSEQ multiplex PCR; TCRdb keeps only in-frame clonotypes and omits some of them. The sample includes 120,000 or so clones, over 75% seen only once; the top ten take about 10%. On this clone: Antigen specificity is unknown.

Material: peripheral blood, obtained on day 0 of AZD1222 vaccination. V and J are TRBV6-5 and TRBJ1-1, with TRBD1 matching 9 bases. The source of this sequence is an adult in good health. CDR3 coding DNA: TGTGCCAGCAGTATAACGGACAGGGGGAACACTGAAGCTTTCTTT. This sequence encodes CASSITDRGNTEAFF.